This T cell receptor beta chain derives from a study of glioma-infiltrating T cells after dendritic cell vaccination. Germline V gives CDR1 MNHEY, CDR2 SMNVEV (reference sequence). This CDR3 region has 18 residues. With V trimmed by 3 bases and J by 4 bases, 9 bases remained unmatched. Only one count was recorded for this clone. Sequenced by immunoSEQ multiplex PCR; TCRdb stores in-frame clones only, minus some. The sample includes approximately 92,000 clones, 65% to 85% of them seen just once. The time point was: after dendritic cell vaccination, including at tumor progression/relapse. Source: blood, taken after dendritic cell vaccination. The sequence derives from a human donor with glioblastoma. The chain is built from TRBV27 and TRBJ2-7; 16 bases are a match to TRBD2. As DNA, the CDR3 is TGTGCCAGCAGTTTCCAGGGACTAGCGGGGGGGCGAGGGTACGAGCAGTACTTC. Amino acids: CASSFQGLAGGRGYEQYF.